This is a list of T cell receptor beta chains from one sample in a study of technical replicates of blood from a handful of donors. Profiled with immunoSEQ multiplex PCR; TCRdb holds only in-frame clones, not every one. The sample includes some 10,000 clones, roughly 94% of them seen just once. Sequenced material: PBMCs. These receptors came from a human donor in good health. Both conserved end residues are part of each CDR3. Each record gives: CDR3 protein, CDR3 DNA, V gene, clone size, D gene, J gene. D genes are given only for firm matches. The size entry is marked missing in some rows and otherwise reads once, few, many or a size class.

CASSGETRITDTQYF	TGTGCCAGCAGTGGCGAGACTAGGATCACAGATACGCAGTATTTT	TRBV6-1	-	-	TRBJ2-3
CASSLSLGGRGYTF	TGTGCCAGCAGTCTCTCTCTCGGGGGGCGGGGCTACACCTTC	TRBV28	-	-	TRBJ1-2
CASSLATSGSETQYF	TGCGCCAGCAGCTTGGCGACTAGCGGGAGCGAGACCCAGTACTTC	TRBV5-1	-	TRBD2	TRBJ2-5
CATTAGTEAFF	TGTGCCACCACTGCGGGGACTGAAGCTTTCTTT	TRBV6-6	-	-	TRBJ1-1
CASSLSRGLGSMDGELFF	TGTGCCAGCAGTTTAAGTAGAGGGTTAGGGTCGATGGACGGGGAGCTGTTTTTT	TRBV28	-	-	TRBJ2-2
CASSGGGGASTGELFF	TGCGCCAGCAGCGGTGGGGGGGGCGCCTCCACCGGGGAGCTGTTTTTT	TRBV5-1	-	-	TRBJ2-2
CASSSQGARYEQYF	TGCGCCAGCAGCTCGCAGGGGGCGCGGTACGAGCAGTACTTC	TRBV5-1	-	TRBD1	TRBJ2-7
CASSGGQGGYTGELFF	TGTGCCAGCAGTGGGGGACAGGGAGGGTACACCGGGGAGCTGTTTTTT	TRBV6-1	-	TRBD1	TRBJ2-2
CASIGTSGDYNEQFF	TGTGCCAGCATCGGGACTAGCGGAGACTACAATGAGCAGTTCTTC	TRBV7-6	-	TRBD2	TRBJ2-1
CASSLGDRVGDTQYF	TGCGCCAGCAGCTTGGGGGACAGGGTGGGAGATACGCAGTATTTT	TRBV5-1	-	TRBD1	TRBJ2-3
CASSLAGTGELFF	TGCGCCAGCAGCTTGGCAGGTACCGGGGAGCTGTTTTTT	TRBV5-1	-	-	TRBJ2-2
CASSLQGISYEQYF	TGTGCCAGCAGCTTACAGGGAATCTCCTACGAGCAGTACTTC	TRBV5-6	-	-	TRBJ2-7
CASSQVSGYSNQPQHF	TGCGCCAGCAGCCAAGTTTCAGGGTATAGCAATCAGCCCCAGCATTTT	TRBV4-1	-	-	TRBJ1-5
CASSLSAGWNNEQFF	TGTGCCAGCAGTTTATCGGCGGGATGGAACAATGAGCAGTTCTTC	TRBV27	-	-	TRBJ2-1
CASSPDSGQGVQPQHF	TGTGCCAGCAGTCCGGATTCGGGACAGGGCGTTCAGCCCCAGCATTTT	TRBV28	-	TRBD1	TRBJ1-5
CASSGSIYTEAFF	TGTGCCAGCAGTGGGAGTATTTACACTGAAGCTTTCTTT	TRBV6-1	-	-	TRBJ1-1
CASSLAGQGNFDEQFF	TGTGCCAGCAGCTTAGCTGGACAGGGGAATTTCGATGAGCAGTTCTTC	TRBV7-9	-	TRBD1	TRBJ2-1
CASSQSRGLAGRDTGELFF	TGTGCCAGCAGCCAGAGCCGCGGACTAGCGGGACGCGACACCGGGGAGCTGTTTTTT	TRBV14	-	TRBD2	TRBJ2-2
CASSLAATSNTEAFF	TGTGCCAGCAGCTTAGCGGCCACATCGAACACTGAAGCTTTCTTT	TRBV7-2	-	-	TRBJ1-1
CASSQDGRAGGTGGTDTQYF	TGCGCCAGCAGCCAAGATGGGAGGGCGGGAGGTACAGGGGGCACAGATACGCAGTATTTT	TRBV4-1	-	-	TRBJ2-3
CASSLRREGLFAYNEQFF	TGTGCCAGCAGCTTAAGGCGGGAGGGCCTTTTCGCCTACAATGAGCAGTTCTTC	TRBV7-8	-	TRBD2	TRBJ2-1
CASSQVSGAEQYF	TGTGCCAGCAGCCAAGTGTCGGGAGCCGAGCAGTACTTC	TRBV14	-	-	TRBJ2-7
CASSEGGLAGTYEQYF	TGTGCCAGCAGTGAGGGGGGTTTAGCGGGAACCTACGAGCAGTACTTC	TRBV25-1	-	TRBD2	TRBJ2-7
CAISGTGGAGTEAFF	TGTGCCATCTCCGGGACAGGGGGCGCCGGCACTGAAGCTTTCTTT	TRBV10-3	few	TRBD1	TRBJ1-1
CASRMTGVMNTEAFF	TGTGCCAGCAGAATGACAGGGGTGATGAACACTGAAGCTTTCTTT	TRBV27	-	TRBD1	TRBJ1-1
CASKGQGTYEQYF	TGTGCCAGCAAAGGACAGGGGACCTACGAGCAGTACTTC	TRBV27	-	TRBD1	TRBJ2-7
CASKPGLLFYNEQFF	TGTGCCAGCAAACCGGGACTCCTCTTTTACAATGAGCAGTTCTTC	TRBV7-8	once	-	TRBJ2-1
CSVEDRGTGRVTNYGYTF	TGCAGCGTTGAAGATCGGGGGACAGGGAGGGTAACTAACTATGGCTACACCTTC	TRBV29-1	-	TRBD1	TRBJ1-2
CASSAQGHEQYF	TGTGCCAGCAGCGCACAGGGCCACGAGCAGTACTTC	TRBV9	-	-	TRBJ2-7
CASSLGTGENTEAFF	TGTGCCAGCAGCCTTGGGACAGGGGAGAACACTGAAGCTTTCTTT	TRBV11-3	-	TRBD1	TRBJ1-1
CASSHEHPRGEQFF	TGTGCCAGCAGCCACGAACACCCAAGGGGTGAGCAGTTCTTC	TRBV5-8	-	-	TRBJ2-1
CASSPSGEGSYEQYF	TGTGCCAGCAGTCCTTCGGGGGAGGGTTCCTACGAGCAGTACTTC	TRBV13	-	TRBD2	TRBJ2-7
CASSSSTGTDTQYF	TGTGCCAGCAGCTCTTCGACAGGCACAGATACGCAGTATTTT	TRBV11-2	-	-	TRBJ2-3
CASSEPGAVNQPQHF	TGTGCCAGCAGTGAACCAGGGGCCGTCAATCAGCCCCAGCATTTT	TRBV6-1	once	-	TRBJ1-5
CASSEHNSGANVLTF	TGTGCCAGCAGTGAACACAACTCTGGGGCCAACGTCCTGACTTTC	TRBV6-1	-	-	TRBJ2-6
CASSLEGWTGENTEAFF	TGCGCCAGCAGCTTGGAAGGTTGGACAGGGGAAAACACTGAAGCTTTCTTT	TRBV5-1	once	TRBD1	TRBJ1-1
CASSLSLHEQYF	TGCGCCAGCAGTCTGAGCTTGCACGAGCAGTACTTC	TRBV10-2	-	-	TRBJ2-7
CAWSVVSYETQYF	TGTGCCTGGAGTGTAGTGTCCTACGAGACCCAGTACTTC	TRBV30	-	-	TRBJ2-5
CASSLGRINYGYTF	TGTGCCAGCAGCTTGGGCAGGATTAACTATGGCTACACCTTC	TRBV5-6	once	-	TRBJ1-2
CASIQGAGGNQPQHF	TGTGCCAGCATACAGGGGGCAGGGGGCAATCAGCCCCAGCATTTT	TRBV6-1	-	TRBD1	TRBJ1-5
CASSLFPGQAYGYTF	TGTGCCAGCAGTTTATTTCCGGGACAGGCCTATGGCTACACCTTC	TRBV28	-	TRBD1	TRBJ1-2
CASSFGGHLETQYF	TGCGCCAGCAGCTTTGGGGGACATCTGGAGACCCAGTACTTC	TRBV5-1	-	-	TRBJ2-5
CASSEAEVKYRGDYGYTF	TGTGCCAGCAGTGAAGCCGAAGTTAAATACAGGGGAGACTATGGCTACACCTTC	TRBV6-1	-	TRBD1	TRBJ1-2
CASSEVPGGELFF	TGTGCCAGCAGTGAAGTACCCGGCGGGGAGCTGTTTTTT	TRBV6-4	-	-	TRBJ2-2
CASSRDDTAGANVLTF	TGTGCCAGCAGCCGAGACGACACAGCCGGGGCCAACGTCCTGACTTTC	TRBV9	-	-	TRBJ2-6
CASSHQGSNQPQHF	TGTGCCAGCAGTCACCAGGGTTCCAATCAGCCCCAGCATTTT	TRBV28	-	-	TRBJ1-5
CASNKQGGSSYEQYF	TGTGCCAGCAATAAACAGGGGGGAAGCTCCTACGAGCAGTACTTC	TRBV27	-	TRBD1	TRBJ2-7
CASSYSGGTYNEQFF	TGTGCCAGCAGTTACTCTGGCGGTACCTACAATGAGCAGTTCTTC	TRBV6-5	-	-	TRBJ2-1
CASSEFQGKGETQYF	TGTGCCAGCAGTGAGTTTCAGGGGAAAGGAGAGACCCAGTACTTC	TRBV6-1	-	-	TRBJ2-5
CASSAQGSTNTEAFF	TGTGCCAGCAGCGCACAGGGGTCGACGAACACTGAAGCTTTCTTT	TRBV21-1	-	-	TRBJ1-1
CASSSGTGYDTGELFF	TGCGCCAGCAGCTCTGGTACGGGATACGACACCGGGGAGCTGTTTTTT	TRBV5-1	-	-	TRBJ2-2
CASSLRPGGHRTDTQYF	TGTGCCAGCAGCTTGAGGCCGGGAGGGCACCGCACAGATACGCAGTATTTT	TRBV5-8	-	TRBD2	TRBJ2-3
CASIIDGGTEAFF	TGTGCCAGCATCATAGACGGGGGCACTGAAGCTTTCTTT	TRBV6-5	-	-	TRBJ1-1
CASSTLAGDVNEQFF	TGTGCCAGCAGTACCCTAGCGGGAGACGTCAATGAGCAGTTCTTC	TRBV6-5	-	TRBD2	TRBJ2-1
CASNHGGLAYEQYF	TGTGCCAGCAACCATGGCGGACTAGCGTACGAGCAGTACTTC	TRBV13	-	TRBD2	TRBJ2-7